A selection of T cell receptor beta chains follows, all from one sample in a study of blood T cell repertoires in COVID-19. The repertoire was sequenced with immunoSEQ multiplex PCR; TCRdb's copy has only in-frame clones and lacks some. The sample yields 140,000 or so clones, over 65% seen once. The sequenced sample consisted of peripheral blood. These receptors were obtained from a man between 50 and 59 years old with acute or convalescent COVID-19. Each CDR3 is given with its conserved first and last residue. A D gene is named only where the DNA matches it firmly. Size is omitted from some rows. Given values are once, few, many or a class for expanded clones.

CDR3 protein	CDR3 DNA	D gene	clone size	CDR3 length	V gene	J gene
CASSQTGSSYNEQFF	TGCGCCAGCAGCCAGACAGGGAGCTCCTACAATGAGCAGTTCTTC	TRBD1	.	15	TRBV5-1	TRBJ2-1
CASSERLAGRGETQYF	TGTGCCAGCAGTGAGCGACTAGCGGGGCGGGGAGAGACCCAGTACTTC	TRBD2	.	16	TRBV6-1	TRBJ2-5
CASSLYSSGTGMGYTF	TGTGCCAGCAGCTTGTATTCTTCCGGGACAGGGATGGGCTACACCTTC	TRBD1	.	16	TRBV13	TRBJ1-2
CSIQGGANTEAFF	TGCAGTATCCAGGGGGGCGCGAACACTGAAGCTTTCTTT	TRBD1	.	13	TRBV29-1	TRBJ1-1
CASSQDHGGGETQYF	TGTGCCAGCAGCCAAGATCACGGGGGGGGAGAGACCCAGTACTTC	TRBD2	medium-sized	15	TRBV4-2	TRBJ2-5
CASSPVAGELFF	TGTGCCAGCAGTCCGGTAGCCGGGGAGCTGTTTTTT	.	.	12	TRBV27	TRBJ2-2
CASSQDGGSYNEQFF	TGTGCCAGCAGCCAAGACGGCGGCTCCTACAATGAGCAGTTCTTC	.	once	15	TRBV14	TRBJ2-1
CASSLGQGGGNEQYF	TGTGCCAGCAGCTTAGGTCAGGGGGGTGGGAACGAGCAGTACTTC	.	.	15	TRBV7-8	TRBJ2-7
CASSSREDIYNSPLHF	TGTGCCAGCAGCTCGAGAGAAGACATTTATAATTCACCCCTCCACTTT	.	once	16	TRBV7-9	TRBJ1-6
CASSLASRETQYF	TGTGCCAGCTCACTCGCTAGTCGGGAGACCCAGTACTTC	.	.	13	TRBV18	TRBJ2-5
CASSPEEGARGYTF	TGTGCCAGCAGTCCAGAAGAGGGGGCGCGAGGCTACACCTTC	TRBD1	.	14	TRBV9	TRBJ1-2
CASRRQGRNTGELFF	TGTGCCAGCAGAAGACAGGGACGCAACACCGGGGAGCTGTTTTTT	TRBD1	few	15	TRBV6-5	TRBJ2-2
CASSSVSGGGYNEQFF	TGTGCCAGCAGCTCCGTTAGCGGGGGGGGCTACAATGAGCAGTTCTTC	TRBD2	.	16	TRBV7-2	TRBJ2-1
CASSDTQETQYF	TGTGCCAGCTCGGACACCCAAGAGACCCAGTACTTC	.	.	12	TRBV18	TRBJ2-5
CASSFESGGHSGNTIYF	TGCGCCAGCAGCTTCGAGTCTGGCGGCCACTCTGGAAACACCATATATTTT	.	.	17	TRBV5-1	TRBJ1-3
CASSPGRGLSGANVLTF	TGTGCCAGTAGCCCAGGCAGGGGCCTCTCTGGGGCCAACGTCCTGACTTTC	.	.	17	TRBV19	TRBJ2-6
CSVEPGVGTEAFF	TGCAGCGTTGAACCGGGGGTGGGCACTGAAGCTTTCTTT	.	many	13	TRBV29-1	TRBJ1-1
CASSLGSGNYGYTF	TGTGCCAGCAGCTTGGGTTCCGGGAACTATGGCTACACCTTC	.	once	14	TRBV5-8	TRBJ1-2
CASSSSGTAYGYTF	TGCGCCAGCAGCTCCTCCGGGACAGCCTATGGCTACACCTTC	TRBD1	.	14	TRBV5-1	TRBJ1-2
CASSDPGQGLNGYTF	TGTGCCAGCAGTGATCCGGGACAGGGTCTTAATGGCTACACCTTC	TRBD1	.	15	TRBV25-1	TRBJ1-2
CASKVTGTYEQYF	TGCGCCAGCAAGGTCACAGGAACCTACGAGCAGTACTTC	.	few	13	TRBV5-1	TRBJ2-7
CASSSGTGATSPLHF	TGTGCCAGTAGTTCCGGGACAGGGGCTACTTCACCCCTCCACTTT	TRBD1	.	15	TRBV19	TRBJ1-6
CASSPQGWNKEPQHF	TGTGCCAGCAGCCCACAGGGGTGGAATAAGGAGCCCCAGCATTTT	TRBD1	.	15	TRBV28	TRBJ1-5
CASSERGFSGNTIYF	TGTGCCAGCAGTGAAAGGGGCTTCTCTGGAAACACCATATATTTT	.	.	15	TRBV6-1	TRBJ1-3
CASSDMDSLAGGYTF	TGTGCCAGCTCAGACATGGACTCCTTGGCGGGTGGCTACACCTTC	.	.	15	TRBV18	TRBJ1-2
CASSEFDRVGDRETQYF	TGCGCCAGCAGTGAATTTGACAGGGTTGGAGATCGGGAGACCCAGTACTTC	TRBD1	.	17	TRBV10-2	TRBJ2-5
CASSPGTTDTDTQYF	TGTGCCAGCAGTCCTGGGACTACCGACACAGATACGCAGTATTTT	TRBD2	.	15	TRBV2	TRBJ2-3
CASSDPGLVRDTQYF	TGTGCCAGCAGCGATCCGGGACTAGTACGGGATACGCAGTATTTT	TRBD2	.	15	TRBV6-2/TRBV6-3	TRBJ2-3
CSVGRQGGEKLFF	TGCAGCGTGGGACGACAGGGCGGCGAAAAACTGTTTTTT	TRBD1	.	13	TRBV29-1	TRBJ1-4
CACRGGDSPLHF	TGTGCCTGCAGGGGTGGGGATTCACCCCTCCACTTT	.	.	12	TRBV19	TRBJ1-6
CASSLFTPGGGGSSNEQFF	TGTGCCAGCAGTTTATTTACACCGGGCGGGGGGGGCTCTTCCAATGAGCAGTTCTTC	TRBD2	.	19	TRBV27	TRBJ2-1
CASSMGLPGSNQPQHF	TGTGCCAGCAGCATGGGACTCCCAGGTAGCAATCAGCCCCAGCATTTT	.	.	16	TRBV7-2	TRBJ1-5
CACDRVNYEQYF	TGTGCCTGCGACAGGGTTAACTACGAGCAGTACTTC	TRBD1	.	12	TRBV30	TRBJ2-7
CASSQDGSRGNTIYF	TGTGCCAGCAGCCAAGACGGGTCGAGGGGAAACACCATATATTTT	.	.	15	TRBV3-1/TRBV3-2	TRBJ1-3
CASSLSQGSSNNSPLHF	TGCGCCAGCAGCTTGTCACAGGGGAGTTCAAATAATTCACCCCTCCACTTT	TRBD1	.	17	TRBV5-1	TRBJ1-6